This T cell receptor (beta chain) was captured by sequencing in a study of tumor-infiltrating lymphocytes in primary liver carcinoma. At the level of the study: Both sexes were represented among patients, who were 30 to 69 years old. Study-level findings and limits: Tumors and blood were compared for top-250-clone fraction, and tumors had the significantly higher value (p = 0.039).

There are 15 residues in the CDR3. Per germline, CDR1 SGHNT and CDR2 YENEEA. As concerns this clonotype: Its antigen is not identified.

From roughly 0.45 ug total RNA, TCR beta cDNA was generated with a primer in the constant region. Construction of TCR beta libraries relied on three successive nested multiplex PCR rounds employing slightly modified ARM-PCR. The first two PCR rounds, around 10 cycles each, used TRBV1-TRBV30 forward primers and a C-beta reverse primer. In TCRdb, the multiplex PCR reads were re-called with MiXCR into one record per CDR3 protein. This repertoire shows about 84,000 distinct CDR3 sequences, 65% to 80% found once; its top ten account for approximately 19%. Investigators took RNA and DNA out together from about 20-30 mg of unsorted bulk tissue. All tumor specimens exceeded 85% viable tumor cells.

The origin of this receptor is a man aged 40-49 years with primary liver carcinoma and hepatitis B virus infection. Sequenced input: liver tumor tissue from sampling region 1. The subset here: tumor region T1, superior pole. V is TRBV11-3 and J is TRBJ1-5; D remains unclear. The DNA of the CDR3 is TGTACCGGCAGCTTCCAGACCGCCAGTAATCAGCCCCAGCATTTT. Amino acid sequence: CTGSFQTASNQPQHF.